This TCR beta chain originates from a study of vaccination effects on CD4 cells after COVID-19. J gave up 1 base and V 4 bases, and 3 bases lay outside the gene matches. This CDR3 spans 15 amino acids. Germline CDR1 is SGHTA and CDR2 is FQGNSA. Researchers isolated CD4+ T cells once approximately eleven days of culture had elapsed. Data came from immunoSEQ multiplex PCR; TCRdb stores just in-frame clones and leaves some out. This table holds tens of thousands of clones, around 77% found once. General observations from the study: The study got few convalescent patients and did not collect any early post-infection timepoints. There was marked clonal contraction among infection- and vaccine-induced clones late after vaccination. Healthy vaccinees' vaccine-induced clones included only 1 of 255 cross-reacting with common cold coronaviruses.

As to this clone: What it recognizes is unknown.

This TCR came from a human donor who received a COVID-19 vaccine. The rearrangement uses TRBV7-2 and TRBJ2-1; 8 bases are shared with TRBD2. Here the sequenced sample was CD4+ T cells from PBMCs cultured without peptide, taken before COVID-19 vaccination. The CDR3 protein is CASSSGGASYNEQFF. The CDR3 DNA is TGTGCCAGCAGCTCCGGGGGGGCGTCCTACAATGAGCAGTTCTTC.